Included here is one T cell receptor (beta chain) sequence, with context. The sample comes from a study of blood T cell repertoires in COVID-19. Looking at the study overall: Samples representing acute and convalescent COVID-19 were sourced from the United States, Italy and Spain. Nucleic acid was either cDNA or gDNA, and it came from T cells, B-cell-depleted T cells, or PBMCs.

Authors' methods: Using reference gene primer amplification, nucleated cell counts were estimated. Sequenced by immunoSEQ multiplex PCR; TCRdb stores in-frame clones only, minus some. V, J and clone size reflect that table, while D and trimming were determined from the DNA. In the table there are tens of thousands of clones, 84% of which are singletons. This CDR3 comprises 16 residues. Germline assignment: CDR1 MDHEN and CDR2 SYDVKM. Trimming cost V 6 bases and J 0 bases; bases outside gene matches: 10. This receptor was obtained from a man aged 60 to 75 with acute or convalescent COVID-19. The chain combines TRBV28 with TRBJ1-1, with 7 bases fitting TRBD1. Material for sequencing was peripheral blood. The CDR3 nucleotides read TGTGCCAGCAGAGAGTTATCGGACAGGTTGAACACTGAAGCTTTCTTT. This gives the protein CASRELSDRLNTEAFF.